These 23 T cell receptor beta chains originate from one sample sequenced in a study of human T cells and chemical hapten exposure (dated by TCRdb to the early 2020s). The time point label corresponds to: patch test 1, 2 weeks after DPC sensitization. According to the study, the label for this sample's treatment or condition signals: therapeutic diphenylcyclopropenone sensitization with weekly scalp DPC. Library preparation employed RACE. Data came from a NextSeq 500. The raw public data were reprocessed by TCRdb itself: fastp quality trimming at Q25, MiXCR clonotype calling, in-frame beta chains only. Rows are unified per CDR3 protein, each entry keeping the most common DNA and genes. The sample yields a few hundred thousand distinct CDR3 sequences; more than 4.5% were counted once. The biggest ten clones account for approximately 2.3% of the sample. Material: whole blood, obtained in connection with sensitization to the hapten diphenylcyclopropenone (DPC). Receptors originate from a woman aged 45-59 years with alopecia areata. Some clones in this sample may be carry-over from other donors' samples.

This clonotype was observed a few times. The CDR3 loop reads CSVATVVQGEQYF. The CDR3, as DNA: TGCAGCGTTGCAACAGTCGTACAGGGGGAGCAGTACTTC. J is TRBJ2-7 and V is TRBV29-1, with 7 bases aligning to TRBD1. The CDR3 has 13 amino acids. Looked up from germline, CDR1 is SQVTM and CDR2 is ANQGSEA. The trim removed 4 bases at V and 7 bases at J, leaving 10 bases unmatched.

This clonotype was picked up a small number of times. CDR3 in amino acids: CASRTDRGVSEAFF. The CDR3 DNA is TGTGCCAGCAGGACCGACAGGGGGGTCTCTGAAGCTTTCTTT. This sequence joins TRBV27 and TRBJ1-1; 9 nucleotides match TRBD1. The ends lost 6 bases at V and 6 bases at J; junction bases unmatched: 8. There are 14 residues in the CDR3. The germline CDR1 and CDR2 sequences are MNHEY and SMNVEV (reference sequence).

The genes are TRBV7-2 and TRBJ2-1; 7 bases line up with TRBD1. J was trimmed by 7 bases and V by 3 bases; bases with no gene match: 9. The CDR3 totals 15 residues. Germline assignment: CDR1 SGHTA and CDR2 FQGNSA. The CDR3 loop reads CASSLDRTLGNEQFF. The CDR3, as DNA: TGTGCCAGCAGCTTGGACAGGACCCTAGGGAATGAGCAGTTCTTC.

The chain joins TRBV6-6 to TRBJ1-4; possibly TRBD1 for D (6 bases). The CDR3 has 16 amino acids. V lost 1 base and J lost 4, with 13 bases in between. In germline, CDR1 is MNHNY, CDR2 SVGAGI (reference sequence). The CDR3 loop reads CASSYYRQAINEKLFF. The CDR3 DNA follows: TGTGCCAGCAGTTACTACCGACAGGCGATTAATGAAAAACTGTTTTTT.

This sequence joins TRBV29-1 and TRBJ2-3; D perhaps matches TRBD1 (5 bases). V was shortened by 4 bases and J by 5 bases, with 13 bases between the two germline ends. Germline V gene lookup returns CDR1 SQVTM and CDR2 ANQGSEA. The CDR3 sequence is 13 residues long. CDR3 DNA: TGCAGCGTTGTAAGGGGTTCCGGAGATACGCAGTATTTT. Encoded protein: CSVVRGSGDTQYF.

In its sample, this clonotype was seen many times. This chain links TRBV5-1 with TRBJ2-7, with 8 bases aligning to TRBD2. The CDR3 is 12 residues long. With 4 bases clipped from V and 3 bases from J, the junction kept 0 bases outside the gene matches. Germline CDR1 is SGHRS and CDR2 is YFSETQ. DNA for the CDR3: TGCGCCAGCAGCCGGGAGGGCTACGAGCAGTACTTC. The encoded protein is CASSREGYEQYF.

This clonotype was counted at least ten times. J is TRBJ2-3 and V is TRBV6-6; D is perhaps TRBD1 (7 bases). With 4 bases removed from V and 5 bases from J, the gap between germline ends came to 10 bases. Germline values: CDR1 MNHNY, CDR2 SVGAGI (reference sequence). The length of the CDR3 is 13 residues. The CDR3 DNA follows: TGTGCCAGCAGTTGGCAGGGGGGAGATACGCAGTATTTT. This gives the protein CASSWQGGDTQYF.

In this sample, this clonotype turned up many times. This chain connects TRBV27 to TRBJ1-2; D is possibly TRBD1 (6 bases). V lost 4 bases and J 8 bases, leaving 14 bases between the germline ends. The CDR3 has 13 amino acids. In germline, CDR1 is MNHEY, CDR2 SMNVEV (reference sequence). In DNA, the CDR3 is TGTGCCAGCAGTTCATCCCACAGGGTCGGCTACACCTTC. This encodes CASSSSHRVGYTF.

Many counts were recorded for this clonotype. The chain couples TRBV5-1 to TRBJ2-1; 9 bases fit TRBD2. Per the germline V gene, CDR1 is SGHRS and CDR2 is YFSETQ. The CDR3 is 15 amino acids. The J segment lost 9 bases and the V segment lost 0 bases, leaving 7 bases of the junction unmatched. This CDR3 is CASSLAGGGVGEQFF. DNA for the CDR3: TGCGCCAGCAGCTTGGCAGGCGGGGGGGTCGGTGAGCAGTTCTTC. Full variable domain (outside the CDR3, taken from reference TRBV5-1 and TRBJ2-1): KAGVTQTPRYLIKTRGQQVTLSCSPISGHRSVSWYQQTPGQGLQFLFEYFSETQRNKGNFPGRFSGRQFSNSRSEMNVSTLELGDSALYLCASSLAGGGVGEQFFGPGTRLTVL.

The DNA for the CDR3 is TGTGCCTGGAGTGTACGAACTCGCGAAGAGACCCAGTACTTC. It encodes CAWSVRTREETQYF. The chain employs TRBV30 and TRBJ2-5; D call uncertain. This CDR3 has 14 amino acids. V lost 0 bases to trimming and J lost 3 bases, with 11 bases between them. CDR1 and CDR2 (germline): GTSNPN, SVGIG (reference sequence).

The rearrangement joins TRBV13 to TRBJ2-3, with D unclear. There are 16 residues in the CDR3. V was cut by 4 bases and J by 2 bases, with 16 bases left in between. The germline V gene encodes CDR1 PRHDT and CDR2 FYEKMQ (reference sequence). In DNA, the CDR3 is TGTGCCAGCAGCTCCCGAGCAAACCGAGCCACAGATACGCAGTATTTT. It translates to CASSSRANRATDTQYF.

This chain joins TRBV4-2 and TRBJ2-7; D uncertain. Germline assignment: CDR1 LGHNA and CDR2 YNFKEQ. Trimming removed 0 bases from V and 7 bases from J, with 10 bases in between. CDR3 length: 13 residues. CDR3 residues: CASSQDRLGEQYF. The CDR3 coding sequence is TGTGCCAGCAGCCAAGATAGACTGGGGGAGCAGTACTTC.

The J gene is TRBJ1-6, the V gene TRBV4-3; no definite D call. The V gene's germline CDR1 is LGHNA and CDR2 YSLEER. Trimming cost V 1 base and J 9 bases, with 7 bases left between them. The CDR3 totals 13 residues. CDR3 sequence (DNA): TGCGCCAGCAGCCAAGGAATGAGTTCACCCCTCCACTTT. Amino acids: CASSQGMSSPLHF.

At least ten counts were recorded for this clonotype. The chain has TRBV24-1 and TRBJ1-5; unclear D gene. V lost 5 bases and J 3 bases, leaving 4 bases between the germline ends. Germline assignment: CDR1 KGHDR and CDR2 SFDVKD. The CDR3 runs 12 residues. The CDR3 sequence: CATSVPNQPQHF. In DNA, the CDR3 is TGTGCCACCAGTGTCCCCAATCAGCCCCAGCATTTT.

The V and J genes are TRBV21-1 and TRBJ1-3; the DNA was not compared with TRBD1, the D call given in the table. TRBV21-1 is listed as a pseudogene. This CDR3 has 17 amino acids. The DNA of the CDR3 is TGTGCCAGCATTCAAACGAAATCCACAGGGCCTGGAAACACCATATATTTT. Amino acids: CASIQTKSTGPGNTIYF.

There are many counts of this clonotype. The gene calls are TRBV5-1 and TRBJ2-7, with D perhaps matching TRBD2 (5 bases). CDR3 length: 15 amino acids. The V gene lost 4 bases and the J gene lost 0 bases, with 14 bases spanning the gap. Germline V lookup: CDR1 SGHRS, CDR2 YFSETQ. In nucleotides, the CDR3 is TGCGCCAGCAGCCCCGGAGGATCTAGCTCCTACGAGCAGTACTTC. It yields the protein CASSPGGSSSYEQYF.

The chain couples TRBV12-3 or TRBV12-4 to TRBJ2-3; D possibly corresponds to TRBD2 (6 bases). The V and J ends lost 1 base and 5 bases respectively, with 13 bases between them. This CDR3 has 15 amino acids. The CDR3 is CASSLVEGAGDTQYF. In DNA, the CDR3 is TGTGCCAGCAGTTTAGTGGAAGGAGCGGGAGATACGCAGTATTTT.

This clonotype was recorded at least ten times. The V call is TRBV27, the J call TRBJ2-5; the D gene is possibly TRBD1 (6 bases). Germline CDR1 MNHEY, CDR2 SMNVEV (reference sequence). Trimming took off 2 bases at V and 4 bases at J, with 17 bases between the two ends. The CDR3 consists of 16 residues. The CDR3 loop is CASSLVPTGTRETQYF. The CDR3 DNA is TGTGCCAGCAGTTTAGTCCCCACCGGGACAAGAGAGACCCAGTACTTC.

The rearrangement uses TRBV7-8 and TRBJ2-7; D possibly uses TRBD1 or TRBD2 (6 bases each). Trimming cost V 5 bases and J 2 bases, with 16 bases left between them. Germline CDR1 reads SGHVS; CDR2 reads FQNEAQ. There are 15 residues in the CDR3. This CDR3 is CASSPRRGAPYEQYF. CDR3 coding DNA: TGTGCCAGCAGCCCGAGAAGGGGGGCCCCCTACGAGCAGTACTTC.

This clonotype was counted between two and nine times. V and J are TRBV15 and TRBJ2-5; no definite D call. Trimming removed 0 bases from V and 8 bases from J, with 7 bases in between. Looked up from germline, CDR1 is LNHNV and CDR2 is YYDKDF (reference sequence). This CDR3 has 12 residues. CDR3 sequence reads: CATSRDPPTQYF. DNA for the CDR3: TGTGCCACCAGCAGAGATCCTCCCACCCAGTACTTC.

V is TRBV5-4 and J is TRBJ1-2; 7 bases map to TRBD1. The length of the CDR3 is 14 residues. Unmatched junction bases numbered 8, after V lost 5 bases and J lost 4 bases. The V gene's germline CDR1 is SGHNT and CDR2 YYREEE (reference sequence). CDR3 protein: CASSRQGTGYGYTF. The CDR3 bases are TGTGCCAGCAGTCGACAGGGAACGGGCTATGGCTACACCTTC.

This clonotype showed up many times. The chain combines TRBV29-1 with TRBJ2-3, with 7 bases matching TRBD1. With V trimmed by 4 bases and J by 0 bases, 7 bases remained unmatched. The CDR3 has 15 amino acids. Germline V gene sequence: CDR1 SQVTM, CDR2 ANQGSEA. The CDR3 region is CSVVPGQYSTDTQYF. CDR3 nucleotide sequence: TGCAGCGTTGTCCCGGGACAGTATAGCACAGATACGCAGTATTTT.

This clonotype was seen many times. DNA for the CDR3: TGTGCCAGCAGCTTTCGGACGGGACGACTCTATAATACGCAGTATTTT. This codes for CASSFRTGRLYNTQYF. The rearrangement links TRBV5-4 to TRBJ2-3, with D perhaps TRBD1 or TRBD2 (5 bases each). V was clipped by 2 bases and J by 7 bases, with 20 bases between them. CDR3 length equals 16 residues. Germline V gene sequence: CDR1 SGHNT, CDR2 YYREEE (reference sequence).